Listed here are 8 T cell receptor beta chains from one sample, sequenced in a study of type 1 regulatory T cells (TCRdb year 2021). Data came from an Illumina MiSeq. The public reads were reanalyzed by TCRdb: fastp trimming at Q25, MiXCR alignment, in-frame beta chains only. Duplicate CDR3 protein sequences are folded into a single record with the most common DNA and genes. Recorded for this sample are about 19,000 distinct CDR3 sequences; 9.5% to 13% of them occurred a single time. Of the sample, approximately 2.8% is held by the ten largest clones. Specimen: CD4+ T cells, either the whole sample or a sorted fraction (not recorded which). Receptors were obtained from a human donor in good health.

This clonotype is judged medium-sized (0.01 to 0.1%). V is TRBV5-1 and J is TRBJ2-7; 8 bases fit TRBD1. Per germline, CDR1 SGHRS and CDR2 YFSETQ. The CDR3 length is 15 residues. V dropped 0 bases and J dropped 5; count of bases not matched to a gene: 7. The CDR3: CASSLDGQGIHEQYF. The CDR3 DNA reads as TGCGCCAGCAGCTTGGACGGACAGGGAATACACGAGCAGTACTTC.

The V call is TRBV20-1, the J call TRBJ2-1; D is uncertain. CDR3 length equals 17 residues. Trimming cost V 5 bases and J 0 bases, with 20 bases left between them. Germline CDR1 DFQATT, CDR2 SNEGSKA (reference sequence). The CDR3, as DNA: TGCAGTGCTCCGGACGGCCCGGTTGCTTCCTCCTACAATGAGCAGTTCTTC. Amino acid sequence: CSAPDGPVASSYNEQFF.

This clonotype has at least ten counts. This chain connects TRBV29-1 to TRBJ1-5; D not certain. CDR3 length: 13 residues. Trimming cost V 4 bases and J 5 bases, with 12 bases left between them. Per the germline V gene, CDR1 is SQVTM and CDR2 is ANQGSEA. CDR3 amino acids: CSVGGSWDQPQHF. CDR3 DNA sequence: TGCAGCGTTGGCGGGTCTTGGGATCAGCCCCAGCATTTT.

Concerning this clonotype: This could be a read error, since a much larger clone is one nucleotide away. The rearrangement links TRBV29-1 to TRBJ1-6, with TRBD1 matching 7 bases. The CDR3 sequence is 14 residues long. CDR1 is SQVTM and CDR2 is ANQGSEA in the germline V gene. CDR3 nucleotide sequence: TGCAGCGCCCGGACAGGAGAAGTTAATTCACCCCTCTACTTT. Its protein product is CSARTGEVNSPLYF. The full variable domain, in which reference TRBV29-1 and TRBJ1-6 provide the parts outside the CDR3, is SAVISQKPSRDICQRGTSLTIQCQVDSQVTMMFWYRQQPGQSLTLIATANQGSEATYESGFVIDKFPISRPNLTFSTLTVSNMSPEDSSIYLCSARTGEVNSPLYFGNGTRLTVT.

The chain couples TRBV7-3 to TRBJ2-1; 8 bases fit TRBD2. Trimming at V came to 5 bases and at J to 10 bases, leaving 22 bases not matched to a gene. Germline CDR1 reads SGHTA; CDR2 reads FQGTGA. The CDR3 extends over 18 amino acids. DNA of the CDR3: TGTGCCAGCAGCAAAGGGCGTTCGTCTAGCGGGCCCCTCGAGGAGCAGTTCTTC. Residues: CASSKGRSSSGPLEEQFF.

By sample share, this clonotype is medium-sized (0.01 to 0.1%). This rearrangement joins TRBV7-9 to TRBJ2-2; TRBD1 matches at 7 bases. Per the germline V gene, CDR1 is SEHNR and CDR2 is FQNEAQ (reference sequence). The J segment lost 4 bases and the V segment lost 5 bases, leaving 7 bases of the junction unmatched. The CDR3 contains 15 residues. CDR3 sequence: CASSPLQGSTGELFF. CDR3 bases: TGTGCCAGCAGCCCTTTACAGGGGAGCACCGGGGAGCTGTTTTTT.

This clonotype appeared many times. The chain carries TRBV12-3 or TRBV12-4 and TRBJ1-1; D possibly corresponds to TRBD1 (6 bases). CDR3 size: 15 residues. V shed 6 bases and J shed 0 bases, with 14 bases lying between them. DNA for the CDR3: TGTGCCAGCAGAACCTCTTGGACAGTGAACACTGAAGCTTTCTTT. Its protein product is CASRTSWTVNTEAFF.

This clonotype was seen repeatedly, ten times or more. V gene TRBV28 combines with J gene TRBJ1-2, with 12 bases lining up with TRBD1. CDR3 length: 16 residues. Germline CDR1 MDHEN, CDR2 SYDVKM. V gave up 8 bases and J gave up 6 bases; unmatched junction bases: 13. The chain's CDR3 is CASGRDRGREPHGYTF. The CDR3 bases are TGTGCCAGCGGCCGGGACAGGGGGCGCGAGCCCCATGGCTACACCTTC.